The following is a T cell receptor (beta chain) sequence with its context. Methods used by the authors: Amplification with reference gene primers provided the estimates of nucleated cell counts. Only in-frame clones appear in the TCRdb table, and some are missing; sequencing was by immunoSEQ multiplex PCR. D and trimming come from the DNA, and the V and J calls and clone size come from that table. This sample has a few hundred thousand clones; about 90% occur once, and the top ten carry 6.5% to 9.5%. V was clipped by 2 bases and J by 0 bases; unmatched bases: 7. Germline values: CDR1 SGHRS, CDR2 YFSETQ. The CDR3 totals 17 residues. These data come from a study of blood T cell repertoires in COVID-19. Overall study: The analysed material was cDNA or gDNA that came from T cells, B-cell-depleted T cells, or PBMCs.

Sequencing was done on a sample of peripheral blood. This receptor was obtained from a woman in her fifties or sixties who had recovered from COVID-19. This rearrangement joins TRBV5-1 to TRBJ2-1; 8 nucleotides line up with TRBD1. The CDR3 spells CASSFNRGFSSYNEQFF. In DNA form, the CDR3 reads TGCGCCAGCAGCTTTAACAGGGGGTTTAGCTCCTACAATGAGCAGTTCTTC. The variable domain in full, with the rest retrieved from reference TRBV5-1 and TRBJ2-1, is KAGVTQTPRYLIKTRGQQVTLSCSPISGHRSVSWYQQTPGQGLQFLFEYFSETQRNKGNFPGRFSGRQFSNSRSEMNVSTLELGDSALYLCASSFNRGFSSYNEQFFGPGTRLTVL.